The 25 T cell receptor beta chains given below trace back to one sample, sequenced in a study of technical replicates of blood from several donors. Sequenced by immunoSEQ multiplex PCR; TCRdb stores in-frame clones only, minus some. The table includes roughly 73,000 clones, 93% detected once. Sequencing used T cells isolated from PBMCs. The source is a human donor in good health.

The rearrangement uses TRBV6-5 and TRBJ2-7, with 8 bases matching TRBD1. The CDR3 consists of 13 residues. Germline V lookup: CDR1 MNHEY, CDR2 SVGAGI. Trimming at V came to 8 bases and at J to 5 bases, leaving 8 bases not matched to a gene. The CDR3 DNA is TGTGCCAGCCGGCAGGGGGCTCTTCACGAGCAGTACTTC. Translating it yields CASRQGALHEQYF.

The chain joins TRBV11-2 to TRBJ1-5, with TRBD1 matching 8 bases. CDR3 length: 14 residues. Germline CDR1 and CDR2: SGHAT and FQNNGV. The junction had 6 bases not matched to a gene; V was cut back by 5 bases and J by 6 bases. Written as DNA, the CDR3 is TGTGCCAGCAGCCTTGGACAGGGCGGTCAGCCCCAGCATTTT. Residues: CASSLGQGGQPQHF.

This chain joins TRBV6-6 and TRBJ1-6; D gene ambiguous. This CDR3 region has 14 residues. V was shortened by 2 bases and J by 8 bases, with 10 bases between the two germline ends. Germline V CDR1 and CDR2: MNHNY, SVGAGI (reference sequence). CDR3 amino acids: CASSYAIHDSPLHF. In DNA, the CDR3 is TGTGCCAGCAGTTACGCGATTCACGATTCACCCCTCCACTTT.

The V gene is TRBV5-6, the J gene TRBJ2-7; D is possibly TRBD2 (5 bases). V dropped 5 bases and J dropped 0 bases, with 15 bases sitting between them. CDR1 SGHDT and CDR2 YYEEEE come from the germline V gene. This CDR3 spans 15 amino acids. The CDR3 spells CASRQRVQSSYEQYF. In DNA, the CDR3 is TGTGCCAGCAGACAGAGGGTCCAAAGCTCCTACGAGCAGTACTTC.

The chain is built from TRBV30 and TRBJ1-2, with 9 bases lining up with TRBD1. The CDR3 length is 13 residues. V lost 6 bases, J lost 6 bases, and 8 bases stayed unmatched. Per germline, CDR1 GTSNPN and CDR2 SVGIG (reference sequence). Here the CDR3 reads CACTTGGANGYTF. In DNA form, the CDR3 reads TGTGCCTGTACAACAGGGGGCGCAAATGGCTACACCTTC.

V usage is TRBV30 and J usage is TRBJ1-3; the D gene is possibly TRBD1 (5 bases). Trimming removed 5 bases at V and 0 bases at J, with 8 bases between. The CDR3 runs 13 residues. CDR1 GTSNPN and CDR2 SVGIG come from the germline V gene (reference sequence). The CDR3 sequence: CAWGRGSGNTIYF. In DNA form, the CDR3 reads TGTGCCTGGGGAAGGGGCTCTGGAAACACCATATATTTT.

The V call is TRBV25-1, the J call TRBJ1-6; no clear D gene. Germline CDR1 is MGHDK and CDR2 is SYGVNS. The CDR3 runs 13 residues. Trimming took 1 base from V and 10 from J, leaving 8 bases between them. The CDR3 spells CASSELGVSPLHF. The CDR3 DNA reads TGTGCCAGCAGTGAATTGGGAGTGTCACCCCTCCACTTT.

This clone was seen only once. The V gene is TRBV19, the J gene TRBJ2-3; 7 bases align to TRBD2. This CDR3 is built from 14 residues. The junction had 5 bases not matched to a gene; V was cut back by 3 bases and J by 5 bases. Per germline, CDR1 LNHDA and CDR2 SQIVND (reference sequence). In DNA, the CDR3 is TGTGCCAGTAGTATGAGCGGGGTGGTAGATACGCAGTATTTT. The encoded protein is CASSMSGVVDTQYF.

This chain uses TRBV19 with TRBJ2-7, with D hard to call. The CDR3 covers 11 residues. Trimming took off 9 bases at V and 3 bases at J, with 9 bases between the two ends. Germline lookup yields CDR1 LNHDA and CDR2 SQIVND (reference sequence). The CDR3 sequence is CASQNNYEQYF. CDR3 sequence (DNA): TGTGCCAGCCAGAACAACTACGAGCAGTACTTC.

The rearrangement links TRBV10-1 to TRBJ2-1; 11 nucleotides match TRBD2. Germline lookup yields CDR1 WNHNN and CDR2 SYGVQD (reference sequence). This CDR3 spans 14 amino acids. The V segment lost 5 bases and the J segment 5 bases; nucleotides outside the gene matches: 2. CDR3 sequence reads: CASSIAGGDNEQFF. CDR3 bases: TGCGCCAGCAGTATAGCGGGAGGGGACAATGAGCAGTTCTTC.

The chain employs TRBV7-9 and TRBJ2-7, with 12 bases identical to TRBD1. The CDR3 extends over 15 amino acids. V lost 5 bases and J lost 6; bases outside the gene matches: 8. From germline, CDR1 is SEHNR and CDR2 FQNEAQ (reference sequence). The CDR3 is CASSPLGTGGAEQYF. The CDR3 coding sequence is TGTGCCAGCAGCCCGCTCGGGACAGGGGGCGCCGAGCAGTACTTC. Full variable domain (missing parts from reference TRBV7-9 and TRBJ2-7): DTGVSQNPRHKITKRGQNVTFRCDPISEHNRLYWYRQTLGQGPEFLTYFQNEAQLEKSRLLSDRFSAERPKGSFSTLEIQRTEQGDSAMYLCASSPLGTGGAEQYFGPGTRLTVT.

The chain couples TRBV14 to TRBJ1-2; D ambiguous. The CDR3 loop spans 12 amino acids. V lost 4 bases to trimming and J lost 4 bases, with 7 bases between them. Germline V gives CDR1 SGHDN, CDR2 FVKESK. CDR3: CASSPTRYGYTF. CDR3 bases: TGTGCCAGCAGCCCAACACGCTATGGCTACACCTTC.

This clone was picked up one time. The chain couples TRBV28 to TRBJ2-4; 7 bases agree with TRBD1. CDR3 length equals 15 residues. The V gene's germline CDR1 is MDHEN and CDR2 SYDVKM. V was pared by 1 base and J by 2 bases, with 2 bases of the junction left unmatched. The CDR3 here is CASSLFRGTKNIQYF. CDR3 nucleotide sequence: TGTGCCAGCAGTTTATTCAGGGGGACCAAAAACATTCAGTACTTC.

The chain links TRBV5-1 to TRBJ2-7, with D perhaps matching TRBD2 (6 bases). V lost 1 base and J lost 1, with 9 bases in between. CDR3 length: 14 residues. Germline lookup yields CDR1 SGHRS and CDR2 YFSETQ. CDR3 DNA: TGCGCCAGCAGCTTGCCGGGGGATTCCTACGAGCAGTACTTC. Translated, it gives CASSLPGDSYEQYF.

The chain links TRBV5-1 to TRBJ2-1; 10 nucleotides align to TRBD2. Germline V CDR1 and CDR2: SGHRS, YFSETQ. The CDR3 totals 16 residues. The V and J ends lost 2 bases and 5 bases, in that order; junction bases with no gene match: 7. CDR3 in amino acids: CASSFFPSGGDNEQFF. The CDR3 bases are TGCGCCAGCAGCTTTTTTCCCAGCGGGGGGGACAATGAGCAGTTCTTC.

This chain uses TRBV7-8 with TRBJ1-4; D might be TRBD1 (6 bases). The germline gives CDR1 SGHVS, CDR2 FQNEAQ. Deletions cut 1 base from V and 8 bases from J, with 8 bases between. This CDR3 region has 13 residues. CDR3 sequence (DNA): TGTGCCAGCAGCTTAGACAGGGCAGAAAAACTGTTTTTT. Translating it yields CASSLDRAEKLFF.

The CDR3 spells CASSETRAGFPYNEQFF. The CDR3 nucleotides are TGTGCCAGCAGTGAAACCCGAGCGGGATTTCCCTACAATGAGCAGTTCTTC. V and J are TRBV25-1 and TRBJ2-1, with TRBD2 matching over 7 bases. V shed 2 bases and J 2 bases; nucleotides not matched to a gene: 9. The CDR3 extends over 17 amino acids. Germline V CDR1 and CDR2: MGHDK, SYGVNS.

This rearrangement joins TRBV28 to TRBJ2-5, with no clear D. Trimming took 2 bases from V and 1 from J, leaving 8 bases between them. Germline V gene lookup returns CDR1 MDHEN and CDR2 SYDVKM. The CDR3 has 14 residues. The CDR3 sequence: CASSLDTTQETQYF. DNA for the CDR3: TGTGCCAGCAGTTTAGATACAACCCAAGAGACCCAGTACTTC.

The chain couples TRBV5-5 to TRBJ1-1; 7 bases fit TRBD1. This CDR3 has 15 amino acids. Germline CDR1 is SGHKS and CDR2 is YYEKEE (reference sequence). The V segment lost 4 bases and the J segment 5 bases; nucleotides outside the gene matches: 11. CDR3 sequence reads: CASSIRGKARTEAFF. In DNA, the CDR3 is TGTGCCAGCAGCATCAGGGGGAAGGCGAGAACTGAAGCTTTCTTT.

This chain joins TRBV27 and TRBJ1-3; D may be TRBD1 (5 bases). The germline V gene has CDR1 MNHEY and CDR2 SMNVEV (reference sequence). V lost 6 bases and J lost 2, with 11 bases in between. The CDR3 contains 14 residues. CDR3 region: CASRKGLTGNTIYF. CDR3 in DNA: TGTGCCAGCAGGAAGGGACTCACTGGAAACACCATATATTTT.

The chain is built from TRBV11-3 and TRBJ2-1; tentative D call: TRBD2 (6 bases). Trimming took off 4 bases at V and 7 bases at J, with 11 bases between the two ends. This CDR3 comprises 13 residues. Germline V gene sequence: CDR1 SGHNT, CDR2 YENEEA. CDR3 sequence reads: CASSYGGPNEQFF. CDR3 sequence (DNA): TGTGCCAGCAGCTATGGAGGGCCAAATGAGCAGTTCTTC. Supplemented by reference TRBV11-3 and TRBJ2-1, the full variable domain reads EAGVVQSPRYKIIEKKQPVAFWCNPISGHNTLYWYLQNLGQGPELLIRYENEEAVDDSQLPKDRFSAERLKGVDSTLKIQPAELGDSAVYLCASSYGGPNEQFFGPGTRLTVL.

CDR3 bases: TGTGCCAGCCGAGGGGGCCGGTGGTTTGAAGCTTTCTTT. This encodes CASRGGRWFEAFF. This rearrangement joins TRBV6-6 to TRBJ1-1; 7 bases are a match to TRBD1. The germline V gene has CDR1 MNHNY and CDR2 SVGAGI (reference sequence). The J segment lost 7 bases and the V segment lost 8 bases, leaving 10 bases of the junction unmatched. The CDR3 has 13 amino acids.

The V call is TRBV7-2, the J call TRBJ1-5; 11 nucleotides match TRBD1. The CDR3 contains 15 residues. The germline gives CDR1 SGHTA, CDR2 FQGNSA. The V segment lost 2 bases and the J segment 7 bases; nucleotides outside the gene matches: 4. CDR3 amino acids: CASSLRTGGAQPQHF. As DNA, the CDR3 is TGTGCCAGCAGCTTACGGACAGGGGGCGCCCAGCCCCAGCATTTT.

The rearrangement uses TRBV19 and TRBJ1-5; 7 bases are a match to TRBD1. CDR3 length: 19 residues. The germline V gene encodes CDR1 LNHDA and CDR2 SQIVND (reference sequence). The ends lost 5 bases at V and 1 base at J; junction bases unmatched: 17. The CDR3 is CASSLSGTAYGGSNQPQHF. The CDR3, as DNA: TGTGCCAGTAGTCTCTCCGGGACAGCGTATGGGGGGAGCAATCAGCCCCAGCATTTT. Full variable domain (missing parts from reference TRBV19 and TRBJ1-5): DGGITQSPKYLFRKEGQNVTLSCEQNLNHDAMYWYRQDPGQGLRLIYYSQIVNDFQKGDIAEGYSVSREKKESFPLTVTSAQKNPTAFYLCASSLSGTAYGGSNQPQHFGDGTRLSIL.

The gene calls are TRBV10-3 and TRBJ1-5; D might be TRBD1 (5 bases). The CDR3 loop spans 14 amino acids. Germline CDR1 and CDR2: ENHRY and SYGVKD. The V end lost 10 bases, the J end lost 1 base, and 14 bases lay between the germline ends. CDR3 bases: TGTGCCACCCAAGGGGTCGGGAGCAATCAGCCCCAGCATTTT. Translating gives CATQGVGSNQPQHF.